This TCR beta chain was captured by sequencing in a study of OX40 agonist ivuxolimab in advanced cancers. Study observations and caveats: Compared with others, partial responders at 0.1-3.0 mg/kg displayed clonal expansion among the lowest. The study observed clonal expansion of CD4+ and CD8+ blood T cells by week 6 at 0.1 to 3.0 mg/kg.

Generated by immunoSEQ multiplex PCR, the TCRdb table keeps only in-frame clones and is missing some. The sample has tens of thousands of clones, more than 90% seen once. Concerning this clone itself: What it binds is not known.

Germline CDR1 is SGHAT and CDR2 is FQDESV (reference sequence). Trimming left V 2 bases short and J 0 bases short, with 8 bases between. The CDR3 has 15 residues. Autoimmune disease history or systemic immunosuppression disqualified patients. V gene TRBV11-1 combines with J gene TRBJ2-1; D assignment may be TRBD1 or TRBD2 (5 bases each). The receptor comes from an adult with an advanced solid tumor such as melanoma, head and neck, liver or kidney cancer. Here the sequenced sample was CD4+ or CD8+ T cells sorted from blood, taken in a trial of the OX40 agonist ivuxolimab. The CDR3 bases are TGTGCCAGCAGCTTATCAGGGAGCTCCTACAATGAGCAGTTCTTC. It translates to CASSLSGSSYNEQFF. Combining the CDR3 with reference TRBV11-1 and TRBJ2-1 gives the whole variable domain EAEVAQSPRYKITEKSQAVAFWCDPISGHATLYWYRQILGQGPELLVQFQDESVVDDSQLPKDRFSAERLKGVDSTLKIQPAELGDSAMYLCASSLSGSSYNEQFFGPGTRLTVL.